The entry that follows covers one T cell receptor (beta chain) sequence. The data originate from a study of cytomegalovirus exposure and HLA in healthy donors. The V gene lost 0 bases and the J gene lost 4 bases, with 12 bases spanning the gap. The V gene's germline CDR1 is GTSNPN and CDR2 SVGIG (reference sequence). This CDR3 spans 15 amino acids. Amplification used 60 Vbeta primers and 13 Jbeta primers. TCRdb's copy holds only in-frame clones and misses some; the assay was immunoSEQ multiplex PCR. This sample has over 150,000 clones, with approximately 85% found just once. Specimen: PBMCs. The TCR comes from a girl aged 5 to 17 in good health and CMV-seropositive. The genes are TRBV30 and TRBJ1-4, with D maybe TRBD1 (5 bases). The CDR3 here is CAWSVMGQLNEKLFF. CDR3 nucleotide sequence: TGTGCCTGGAGTGTTATGGGGCAGCTTAATGAAAAACTGTTTTTT.